This T cell receptor (beta chain) was profiled in a study of blood T cell repertoires in COVID-19. The table came from immunoSEQ multiplex PCR; TCRdb's copy has only in-frame clones and leaves some out. The data contain about 160,000 clones, 60% to 85% of them singletons. This CDR3 contains 16 residues. Sequencing was done on a sample of peripheral blood. The rearrangement uses TRBV1 and TRBJ2-2; TRBD2 is taken as the D call from the table, unchecked against the DNA. TRBV1 is a documented pseudogene. The clonotype comes from a man in his 60s with acute or convalescent COVID-19. In DNA form, the CDR3 reads TGCACCAGCAGCCCAGGGACTCTCTCGAACACCGGGGAGCTGTTTTTT. This sequence encodes CTSSPGTLSNTGELFF.